Listed here are 4 T cell receptor beta chains from one sample, sequenced in a study of cytomegalovirus exposure and HLA in healthy donors. PCR primers comprised 60 Vbeta and 13 Jbeta primers. TCRdb keeps only in-frame clones here, not all; method: immunoSEQ multiplex PCR. Here the sample spans some 100,000 clones, about 80% being singletons. The sequenced material came from PBMCs. All receptors come from a human donor in good health.

This chain connects TRBV7-2 to TRBJ2-3, with 10 bases lining up with TRBD1. The V gene end was trimmed by 1 base and the J gene end by 5 bases; junction bases not matched to a gene: 6. Germline lookup yields CDR1 SGHTA and CDR2 FQGNSA. The CDR3 loop spans 16 amino acids. The CDR3 DNA reads as TGTGCCAGCAGCTTAGGACAGGGGGCGGTGGGAGATACGCAGTATTTT. As protein: CASSLGQGAVGDTQYF.

The chain couples TRBV9 to TRBJ2-1; 7 bases fit TRBD2. This CDR3 spans 15 amino acids. The germline V gene has CDR1 SGDLS and CDR2 YYNGEE. V lost 1 base, J lost 2 bases, and 3 bases stayed unmatched. The CDR3 loop reads CASSVSAGTYNEQFF. CDR3 nucleotide sequence: TGTGCCAGCAGCGTATCAGCGGGGACCTACAATGAGCAGTTCTTC.

Worth noting for this clone: Germline and junction disagree at one end, which may indicate a read error. This chain uses TRBV11-2 with TRBJ2-1, with D unresolved. The length of the CDR3 is 13 residues. The germline V gene has CDR1 SGHAT and CDR2 FQNNGV. The CDR3 here is CASSPDSDNEQFF. CDR3 bases: TGTGCCAGCAGCCCCGACTCCGACAATGAGCAGTTCTTC. Full variable domain (missing parts from reference TRBV11-2 and TRBJ2-1): EAGVAQSPRYKIIEKRQSVAFWCNPISGHATLYWYQQILGQGPKLLIQFQNNGVVDDSQLPKDRFSAERLKGVDSTLKIQPAKLEDSAVYLCASSPDSDNEQFFGPGTRLTVL.

The chain has TRBV10-1 and TRBJ2-1; D may be TRBD2 (5 bases). CDR3 size: 13 residues. Deletions cut 3 bases from V and 6 bases from J, with 9 bases between. CDR1 and CDR2 from the germline V gene are WNHNN and SYGVQD (reference sequence). CDR3 in DNA: TGCGCCAGCAGTGAAGCGGCCACCAATGAGCAGTTCTTC. Protein product: CASSEAATNEQFF.